Listed below are T cell receptor beta chains from one sample, sequenced in a study of PD-L1 blockade in urothelial cancer. The table came from immunoSEQ multiplex PCR; TCRdb's copy has only in-frame clones and leaves some out. The sample yields some 41,000 clones, about 80% seen once. Source: PBMCs, taken around atezolizumab (anti-PD-L1) treatment. The receptors were sampled from a man between 60 and 75 years old with urothelial cancer. The CDR3 runs from the conserved cysteine through the conserved F or W.

CDR3	length	V	J
CAIRDGTEAFF	11	TRBV28	TRBJ1-1
CASSSSISGGEQYF	14	TRBV11-2	TRBJ2-7
CASSQDRDQPQHF	13	TRBV6-6	TRBJ1-5
CASSPSEIAETQYF	14	TRBV27	TRBJ2-5
CASSPLGGDYEQYF	14	TRBV6-1	TRBJ2-7
CASSLETGRGTEAFF	15	TRBV5-4	TRBJ1-1
CASTIDIHRGETQYF	15	TRBV6-1	TRBJ2-5
CASSVGEEGADGYTF	15	TRBV6-1	TRBJ1-2
CASSEDRGLQPQHF	14	TRBV4-1	TRBJ1-5
CASSPNPGQGSYEQYF	16	TRBV18	TRBJ2-7
CASSPLEGGYGYTF	14	TRBV18	TRBJ1-2
CASSLIDRDQPQHF	14	TRBV6-6	TRBJ1-5
CASRGTANYGYTF	13	TRBV4-2	TRBJ1-2
CSVNRGTEAFF	11	TRBV29-1	TRBJ1-1
CAISDPGQGTNSPLHF	16	TRBV10-3	TRBJ1-6
CAAQGGVEKLFF	12	TRBV28	TRBJ1-4
CASSSGSGNQPQHF	14	TRBV5-1	TRBJ1-5
CASSLDPRGLAGVADEQFF	19	TRBV27	TRBJ2-1
CASSAGPSTDTQYF	14	TRBV9	TRBJ2-3
CASSNPGQGRGEQYF	15	TRBV2	TRBJ2-7
CASSPGLQETQYF	13	TRBV7-8	TRBJ2-5
CASSPGRADTQYF	13	TRBV6-1	TRBJ2-3
CASRTGARGPQHF	13	TRBV19	TRBJ1-5
CASSDLPGGLLSSYNEQFF	19	TRBV27	TRBJ2-1
CASRGEGRPGGYTF	14	TRBV14	TRBJ1-2
CASSLGAGRAVNYGYTF	17	TRBV7-2	TRBJ1-2
CASNIAGVKDQPQHF	15	TRBV2	TRBJ1-5
CASRRGEAFF	10	TRBV19	TRBJ1-1
CASSYDSQETQYF	13	TRBV5-1	TRBJ2-5
CATSRDFRDSHEKLFF	16	TRBV15	TRBJ1-4
CASSPAPGHTYEQYF	15	TRBV11-1	TRBJ2-7
CATSSGVGGLNYGYTF	16	TRBV15	TRBJ1-2
CASSGTSGSTDTQYF	15	TRBV5-6	TRBJ2-3
CASTSGGQPQHF	12	TRBV6-1	TRBJ1-5
CASILSGGSSYEQYF	15	TRBV2	TRBJ2-7
CASSRGTSGGEVSEQFF	17	TRBV4-2	TRBJ2-1